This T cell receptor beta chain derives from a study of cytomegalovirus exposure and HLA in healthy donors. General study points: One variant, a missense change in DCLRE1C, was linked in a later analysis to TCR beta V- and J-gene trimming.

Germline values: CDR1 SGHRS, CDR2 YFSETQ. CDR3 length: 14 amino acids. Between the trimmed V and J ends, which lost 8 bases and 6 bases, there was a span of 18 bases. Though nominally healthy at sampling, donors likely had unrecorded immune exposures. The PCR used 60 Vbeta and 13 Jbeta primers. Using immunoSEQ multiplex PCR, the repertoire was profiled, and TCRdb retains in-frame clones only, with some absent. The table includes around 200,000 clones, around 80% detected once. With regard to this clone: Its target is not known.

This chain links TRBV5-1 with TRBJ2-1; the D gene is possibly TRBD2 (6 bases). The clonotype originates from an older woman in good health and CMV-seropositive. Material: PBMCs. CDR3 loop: CASGGREDGNEQFF. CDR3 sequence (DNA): TGCGCCAGTGGTGGCAGGGAGGACGGCAATGAGCAGTTCTTC.